The 21 T cell receptor beta chains presented below share a single source sample, sequenced in a study of early T cells in non-severe SARS-CoV-2 infection. TCRdb re-called the 5' RACE reads through MiXCR, storing one row per CDR3 protein. This sample has fewer than 80,000 distinct CDR3 sequences, with around 12% found just once. The sample in question was whole blood, obtained at baseline. The origin of the receptors is an adult who was a healthcare worker with PCR-confirmed SARS-CoV-2 infection or an uninfected control (not recorded which). The donor label of this sample is uncertain.

This clonotype has more than one count but fewer than ten. The rearrangement joins TRBV6-5 to TRBJ1-6, with a weak D call TRBD1 (6 bases). This CDR3 is built from 16 residues. V gave up 2 bases and J gave up 3 bases, with 11 bases separating them. CDR1 and CDR2 from the germline V gene are MNHEY and SVGAGI. The CDR3 loop reads CASSYGNRVYNSPLHF. The CDR3 region has the DNA TGTGCCAGCAGTTACGGAAACAGGGTCTATAATTCACCCCTCCACTTT.

V gene TRBV18 combines with J gene TRBJ1-1; D not certain. This CDR3 region has 14 residues. Trimming cost V 1 base and J 3 bases, with 9 bases left between them. Germline V gene sequence: CDR1 KGHSH, CDR2 LQKENI. The CDR3 sequence is CASSPLDSYTEAFF. In DNA, the CDR3 is TGTGCCAGCTCACCACTTGATTCGTACACTGAAGCTTTCTTT.

This clonotype was observed many times. The chain employs TRBV12-3 or TRBV12-4 and TRBJ2-5; the D is unclear. This CDR3 has 11 residues. V lost 1 base and J 12 bases, leaving 9 bases between the germline ends. The CDR3 here is CASSLGVQEYF. The CDR3 region has the DNA TGTGCCAGCAGTTTAGGGGTCCAAGAGTACTTC.

The CDR3 region has the DNA TGTGCCAGCAGCCAAGATTTCGGCAGGGAGACCCAGTACTTC. Its translation: CASSQDFGRETQYF. The genes are TRBV4-2 and TRBJ2-5; D remains unclear. Germline V gene sequence: CDR1 LGHNA, CDR2 YNFKEQ. Trimming pared 0 bases from V and 5 bases from J, leaving 10 bases between. This CDR3 has 14 residues.

This clonotype was recorded a few times. The gene calls are TRBV7-4 and TRBJ2-3; 13 nucleotides line up with TRBD2. The CDR3 is made up of 21 amino acids. The J segment lost 3 bases and the V segment lost 2 bases, leaving 17 bases of the junction unmatched. CDR1 is SGHVT and CDR2 is SQSDAQ in the germline V gene. In DNA, the CDR3 is TGTGCCAGCAGCTTAACCCCGACTAGCGGGGGGCCATATGCACCAACAGATACGCAGTATTTT. Its translation: CASSLTPTSGGPYAPTDTQYF.

J is TRBJ2-2 and V is TRBV2, with D maybe TRBD2 (6 bases). V shed 7 bases and J shed 0 bases, with 6 bases lying between them. The CDR3 totals 13 residues. The germline gives CDR1 SNHLY, CDR2 FYNNEI. CDR3 coding DNA: TGTGCCAGCACGGGGGCGAACACCGGGGAGCTGTTTTTT. Encoded protein: CASTGANTGELFF.

There are many counts of this clonotype. The chain joins TRBV13 to TRBJ2-5; 7 bases are shared with TRBD1. There are 14 residues in the CDR3. Germline V gives CDR1 PRHDT, CDR2 FYEKMQ (reference sequence). V dropped 5 bases and J dropped 1; count of bases not matched to a gene: 4. The CDR3 protein is CASSRDRAQETQYF. The DNA for the CDR3 is TGTGCCAGCAGCAGAGACAGGGCCCAAGAGACCCAGTACTTC.

The chain employs TRBV12-3 or TRBV12-4 and TRBJ2-3, with D possibly being TRBD1 (5 bases). The CDR3 consists of 15 residues. V lost 2 bases and J 0 bases, leaving 9 bases between the germline ends. CDR3 residues: CASSLLTGSTDTQYF. The CDR3 DNA reads as TGTGCCAGCAGTTTACTTACAGGTAGCACAGATACGCAGTATTTT.

This clonotype was seen more than once but under ten times. This chain connects TRBV20-1 to TRBJ2-3, with unresolved D. Germline V gene sequence: CDR1 DFQATT, CDR2 SNEGSKA (reference sequence). The V end was cut by 5 bases, the J end by 2 bases, with 23 bases between. This CDR3 spans 17 amino acids. Here the CDR3 reads CSASNSMTARLTDTQYF. In DNA form, the CDR3 reads TGCAGTGCTTCGAATTCAATGACGGCGCGACTCACAGATACGCAGTATTTT.

DNA for the CDR3: TGTGCCAGCACCAAGCCGGGACAGGGGCTAACCGGGGAGCTGTTTTTT. The encoded protein is CASTKPGQGLTGELFF. The rearrangement links TRBV5-6 to TRBJ2-2; 10 nucleotides agree with TRBD1. The germline gives CDR1 SGHDT, CDR2 YYEEEE. Losses at the gene ends were 6 bases for V and 5 bases for J; bases not matched to a gene: 10. The CDR3 is 16 residues long.

This clonotype was recorded at least ten times. The rearrangement joins TRBV7-3 to TRBJ1-6; TRBD1 might be the D (5 bases). The length of the CDR3 is 12 residues. Germline V CDR1 and CDR2: SGHTA, FQGTGA. V lost 5 bases and J 10 bases, leaving 9 bases between the germline ends. The CDR3, as DNA: TGTGCCAGCAGCGATGGGGGGTCACCCCTCCACTTT. Translation: CASSDGGSPLHF.

The V and J genes are TRBV3-1 and TRBJ1-1; no firm D call. Germline V gene lookup returns CDR1 LGHDT and CDR2 YNNKEL (reference sequence). The CDR3 totals 13 residues. Trimming pared 0 bases from V and 6 bases from J, leaving 8 bases between. The CDR3 DNA reads TGTGCCAGCAGCCAAGATATCAGGTCTGAAGCTTTCTTT. It codes for CASSQDIRSEAFF.

This clonotype was recorded many times. The CDR3 region is CSARDGQVVRNTEAFF. CDR3 sequence (DNA): TGCAGTGCTAGGGACGGACAGGTGGTCCGAAACACTGAAGCTTTCTTT. The chain combines TRBV20-1 with TRBJ1-1; 7 positions agree with TRBD1. This CDR3 contains 16 residues. Germline trimming cut 3 bases from V and 2 bases from J; bases unmatched to any gene: 12. Germline CDR1 reads DFQATT; CDR2 reads SNEGSKA (reference sequence).

This clonotype has just a few counts. The V gene is TRBV18, the J gene TRBJ2-3; tentative D call: TRBD1 (6 bases). Germline CDR1 is KGHSH and CDR2 is LQKENI. The CDR3 spans 14 residues. V lost 4 bases and J 2 bases, leaving 10 bases between the germline ends. CDR3 nucleotide sequence: TGTGCCAGCTCACGAGGACAGCACACAGATACGCAGTATTTT. The encoded protein is CASSRGQHTDTQYF. The complete variable domain, with remaining parts taken from reference TRBV18 and TRBJ2-3, reads NAGVMQNPRHLVRRRGQEARLRCSPMKGHSHVYWYRQLPEEGLKFMVYLQKENIIDESGMPKERFSAEFPKEGPSILRIQQVVRGDSAAYFCASSRGQHTDTQYFGPGTRLTVL.

The chain links TRBV5-1 to TRBJ1-6, with 7 positions matching TRBD1. The CDR3 consists of 14 residues. With V trimmed by 4 bases and J by 5 bases, 3 bases remained unmatched. CDR1 SGHRS and CDR2 YFSETQ come from the germline V gene. The CDR3 protein is CASSVGQNNSPLHF. The CDR3 nucleotides are TGCGCCAGCAGCGTGGGACAGAATAATTCACCCCTCCACTTT.

This chain links TRBV3-1 with TRBJ1-6; D is uncertain. Trimming removed 1 base at V and 7 bases at J, with 8 bases between. Germline assignment: CDR1 LGHDT and CDR2 YNNKEL (reference sequence). This CDR3 is built from 14 residues. The CDR3 region has the DNA TGTGCCAGCAGCCAAGTTGCAACCAATTCACCCCTCCACTTT. Protein product: CASSQVATNSPLHF.

Ten or more counts support this clonotype. The CDR3, as DNA: TGTGCCAGCTCTCGCGGACAGGGTATGGACGAGCAGTACGTC. This encodes CASSRGQGMDEQYV. The chain couples TRBV18 to TRBJ2-7; 8 bases fit TRBD1. The V gene's germline CDR1 is KGHSH and CDR2 LQKENI. This CDR3 spans 14 amino acids. The J segment lost 5 bases and the V segment lost 6 bases, leaving 9 bases of the junction unmatched.

This clonotype was picked up many times. V is TRBV19 and J is TRBJ2-6; D uncertain. Germline V lookup: CDR1 LNHDA, CDR2 SQIVND (reference sequence). CDR3 length: 15 residues. V dropped 3 bases and J dropped 1 base, with 7 bases sitting between them. As DNA, the CDR3 is TGTGCCAGTAGTATTGGATTTTCTGGGGCCAACGTCCTGACTTTC. It specifies CASSIGFSGANVLTF. Full variable domain (missing parts from reference TRBV19 and TRBJ2-6): DGGITQSPKYLFRKEGQNVTLSCEQNLNHDAMYWYRQDPGQGLRLIYYSQIVNDFQKGDIAEGYSVSREKKESFPLTVTSAQKNPTAFYLCASSIGFSGANVLTFGAGSRLTVL.

This clonotype was observed a handful of times. This chain joins TRBV5-1 and TRBJ1-2; D possibly corresponds to TRBD1 (6 bases). Germline V gene data show CDR1 as SGHRS and CDR2 as YFSETQ. CDR3 length equals 14 residues. Trimming took 0 bases from V and 4 from J, leaving 10 bases between them. The CDR3 here is CASSLDGTTYGYTF. In DNA, the CDR3 is TGCGCCAGCAGCTTGGATGGGACAACCTATGGCTACACCTTC. Complete variable domain (other parts from reference TRBV5-1 and TRBJ1-2): KAGVTQTPRYLIKTRGQQVTLSCSPISGHRSVSWYQQTPGQGLQFLFEYFSETQRNKGNFPGRFSGRQFSNSRSEMNVSTLELGDSALYLCASSLDGTTYGYTFGSGTRLTVV.

In this sample, this clonotype turned up a few times. V is TRBV7-2 and J is TRBJ2-3, with D unclear. With 2 bases removed from V and 1 base from J, the gap between germline ends came to 10 bases. Germline CDR1 and CDR2: SGHTA and FQGNSA. The CDR3 loop spans 15 amino acids. The CDR3 DNA reads as TGTGCCAGCAGCTTAAGCTTGGCTGGCACAGATACGCAGTATTTT. Residues: CASSLSLAGTDTQYF.

In its sample, this clonotype was seen once. The rearrangement links TRBV10-3 to TRBJ2-7; tentative D call: TRBD1 (6 bases). The V end was cut by 5 bases, the J end by 6 bases, with 17 bases between. The CDR3 has 14 residues. Germline CDR1 reads ENHRY; CDR2 reads SYGVKD. In DNA, the CDR3 is TGTGCCATCAGTAAACAGGGATTAGGGGGCGAGCAGTACGTC. This sequence encodes CAISKQGLGGEQYV.